A single sample gave rise to the 3 T cell receptor beta chains below, sequenced in a study of PD-1 blockade in classical Hodgkin lymphoma. Sequenced by immunoSEQ multiplex PCR; TCRdb stores in-frame clones only, minus some. The sample lists about 33,000 clones, approximately 70% seen once, with under 4.5% in the top ten. This sample's time point: cycle 4 day 1 (C4D1), after more than five weeks of nivolumab. Each patient's relapse followed autologous stem cell transplantation, and brentuximab vedotin exposure varied. Sequencing was performed on peripheral blood mononuclear cells (PBMCs), taken before the fourth cycle of nivolumab. These receptors were taken from a human donor with classical Hodgkin lymphoma.

V is TRBV7-3 and J is TRBJ2-2, with 10 bases aligning to TRBD1. In germline, CDR1 is SGHTA, CDR2 FQGTGA. After removal of 5 bases from V and 7 bases from J, the junction contained 7 bases not matched to a gene. This CDR3 spans 15 amino acids. CDR3 DNA: TGTGCCAGCAGCGCGACAGGGGGCGGAATCGGGGAGCTGTTTTTT. Amino acids: CASSATGGGIGELFF. Full variable domain (remainder filled in from reference TRBV7-3 and TRBJ2-2): GAGVSQTPSNKVTEKGKYVELRCDPISGHTALYWYRQSLGQGPEFLIYFQGTGAADDSGLPNDRFFAVRPEGSVSTLKIQRTERGDSAVYLCASSATGGGIGELFFGEGSRLTVL.

This clone was found once. For the CDR3, the DNA is TGCGCCAGCAGCCAAGAAGGACTAGCGGGACGCGCAGATACGCAGTATTTT. Translated, it gives CASSQEGLAGRADTQYF. The chain recombines TRBV4-1 with TRBJ2-3; 12 positions agree with TRBD2. The germline V gene has CDR1 MGHRA and CDR2 YSYEKL. The CDR3 spans 17 residues. V was clipped by 0 bases and J by 4 bases; unmatched bases: 5.

The CDR3 region is CASSLTQVRLLSNEQFF. The DNA for the CDR3 is TGTGCCAGCAGCTTAACGCAGGTTCGACTATTATCCAATGAGCAGTTCTTC. This rearrangement joins TRBV7-2 to TRBJ2-1; maybe TRBD2 (5 bases). Germline V CDR1 and CDR2: SGHTA, FQGNSA. Between the trimmed V and J ends, which lost 2 bases and 6 bases, there was a span of 20 bases. The CDR3 sequence is 17 residues long.